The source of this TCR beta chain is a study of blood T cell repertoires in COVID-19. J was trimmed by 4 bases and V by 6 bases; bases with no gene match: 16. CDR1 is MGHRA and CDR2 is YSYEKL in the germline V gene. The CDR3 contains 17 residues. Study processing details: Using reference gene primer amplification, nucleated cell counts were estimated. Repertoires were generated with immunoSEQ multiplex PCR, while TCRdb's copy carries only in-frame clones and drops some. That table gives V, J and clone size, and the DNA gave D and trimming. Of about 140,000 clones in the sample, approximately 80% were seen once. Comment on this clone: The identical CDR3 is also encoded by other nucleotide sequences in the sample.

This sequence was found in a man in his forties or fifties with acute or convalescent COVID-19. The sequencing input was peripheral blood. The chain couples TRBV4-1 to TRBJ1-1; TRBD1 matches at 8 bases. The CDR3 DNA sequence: TGCGCCAGCAGTCAATTCGGGGACAGGATTTTGGCCACTGAAGCTTTCTTT. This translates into CASSQFGDRILATEAFF.